The sequence of this T cell receptor (beta chain) was determined in a study of blood T cell repertoires in COVID-19. The overall study: PBMCs, B-cell-depleted T cells, or T cells were the source of the cDNA or gDNA that made up the material.

Sequencing used immunoSEQ multiplex PCR; TCRdb keeps in-frame clones, though not all of them. The data contain tens of thousands of clones, over 70% of them singletons. CDR3 length: 15 residues. J gave up 4 bases and V 5 bases, and 9 bases lay outside the gene matches. Looked up from germline, CDR1 is MDHEN and CDR2 is SYDVKM. The chain recombines TRBV28 with TRBJ1-1; 8 bases match TRBD1. The clonotype comes from a woman aged 50 to 65 with acute or convalescent COVID-19. Sample: peripheral blood. CDR3 sequence reads: CASSELTGGITEAFF. In nucleotides, the CDR3 is TGTGCCAGCAGTGAACTAACAGGGGGAATCACTGAAGCTTTCTTT.